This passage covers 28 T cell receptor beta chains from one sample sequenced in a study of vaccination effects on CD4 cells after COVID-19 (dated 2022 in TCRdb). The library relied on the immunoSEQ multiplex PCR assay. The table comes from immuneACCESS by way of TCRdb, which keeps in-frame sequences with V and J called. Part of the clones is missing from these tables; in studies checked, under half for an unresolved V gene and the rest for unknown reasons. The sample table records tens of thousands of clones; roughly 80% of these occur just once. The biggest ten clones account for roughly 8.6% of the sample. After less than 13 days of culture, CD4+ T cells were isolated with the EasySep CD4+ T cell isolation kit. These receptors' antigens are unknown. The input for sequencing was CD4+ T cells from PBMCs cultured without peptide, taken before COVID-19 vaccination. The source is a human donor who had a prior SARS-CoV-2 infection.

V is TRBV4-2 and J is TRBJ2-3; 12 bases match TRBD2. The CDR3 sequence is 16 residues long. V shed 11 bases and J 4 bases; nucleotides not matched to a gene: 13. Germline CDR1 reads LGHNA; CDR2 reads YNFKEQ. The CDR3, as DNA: TGTGCCGCAGCCCCGGGACTAGCGGGCACCTCAGATACGCAGTATTTT. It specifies CAAAPGLAGTSDTQYF.

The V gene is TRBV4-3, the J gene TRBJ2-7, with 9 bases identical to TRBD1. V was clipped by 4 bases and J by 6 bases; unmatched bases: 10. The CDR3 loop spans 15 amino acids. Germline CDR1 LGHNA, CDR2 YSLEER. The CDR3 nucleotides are TGCGCCAGCAGCCCACGGCTGACAGGGGGTCGCGAGCAGTACTTC. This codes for CASSPRLTGGREQYF.

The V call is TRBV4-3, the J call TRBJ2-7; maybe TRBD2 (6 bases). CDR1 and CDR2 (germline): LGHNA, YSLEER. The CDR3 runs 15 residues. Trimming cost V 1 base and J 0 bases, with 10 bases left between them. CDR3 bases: TGCGCCAGCAGCCAAGTGGCTAGCGTCTCCTACGAGCAGTACTTC. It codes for CASSQVASVSYEQYF.

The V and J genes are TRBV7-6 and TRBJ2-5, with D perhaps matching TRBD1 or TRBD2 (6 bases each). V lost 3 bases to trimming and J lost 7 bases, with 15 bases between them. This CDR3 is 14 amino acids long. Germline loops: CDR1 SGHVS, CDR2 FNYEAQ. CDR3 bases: TGTGCCAGCAGCTTTGGACAGTTCGGGGGGACCCAGTACTTC. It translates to CASSFGQFGGTQYF. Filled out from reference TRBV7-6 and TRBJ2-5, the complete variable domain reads GAGVSQSPRYKVTKRGQDVALRCDPISGHVSLYWYRQALGQGPEFLTYFNYEAQQDKSGLPNDRFSAERPEGSISTLTIQRTEQRDSAMYRCASSFGQFGGTQYFGPGTRLLVL.

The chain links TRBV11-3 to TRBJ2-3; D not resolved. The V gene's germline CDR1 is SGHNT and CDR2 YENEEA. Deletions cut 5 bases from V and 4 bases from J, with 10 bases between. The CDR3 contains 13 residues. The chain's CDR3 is CASSRFGPDTQYF. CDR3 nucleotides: TGTGCCAGCAGCCGCTTCGGACCAGATACGCAGTATTTT.

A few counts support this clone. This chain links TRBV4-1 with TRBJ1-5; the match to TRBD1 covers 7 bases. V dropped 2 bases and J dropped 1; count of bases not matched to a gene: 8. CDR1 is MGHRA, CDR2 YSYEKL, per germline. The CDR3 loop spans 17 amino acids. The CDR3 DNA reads TGCGCCAGCAGCCAAAGGGACAGTCGATTGAGCAATCAGCCCCAGCATTTT. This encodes CASSQRDSRLSNQPQHF.

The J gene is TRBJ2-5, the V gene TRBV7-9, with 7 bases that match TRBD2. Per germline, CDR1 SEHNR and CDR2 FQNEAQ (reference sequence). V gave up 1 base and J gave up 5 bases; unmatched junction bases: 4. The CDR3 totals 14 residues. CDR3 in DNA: TGTGCCAGCAGCTTAGGACTAGCTCTCGAGACCCAGTACTTC. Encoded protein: CASSLGLALETQYF. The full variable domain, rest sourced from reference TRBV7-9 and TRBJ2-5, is DTGVSQNPRHKITKRGQNVTFRCDPISEHNRLYWYRQTLGQGPEFLTYFQNEAQLEKSRLLSDRFSAERPKGSFSTLEIQRTEQGDSAMYLCASSLGLALETQYFGPGTRLLVL.

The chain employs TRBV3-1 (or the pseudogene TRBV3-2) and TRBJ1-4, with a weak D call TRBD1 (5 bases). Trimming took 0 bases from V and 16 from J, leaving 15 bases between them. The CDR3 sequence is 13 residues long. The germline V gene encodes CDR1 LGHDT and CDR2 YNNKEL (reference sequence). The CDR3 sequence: CASSQDLRGPQFF. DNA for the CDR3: TGTGCCAGCAGCCAAGATTTAAGGGGCCCGCAGTTTTTT.

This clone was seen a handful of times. For the CDR3, the DNA is TGTGCCAGCAGCCCGCAGCGCGTGGACAGACTCGGCTACACCTTC. Translation gives CASSPQRVDRLGYTF. The chain combines TRBV5-4 with TRBJ1-2, with D tentatively TRBD1 (6 bases). CDR1 SGHNT and CDR2 YYREEE come from the germline V gene (reference sequence). CDR3 length: 15 residues. V lost 4 bases and J 8 bases, leaving 21 bases between the germline ends.

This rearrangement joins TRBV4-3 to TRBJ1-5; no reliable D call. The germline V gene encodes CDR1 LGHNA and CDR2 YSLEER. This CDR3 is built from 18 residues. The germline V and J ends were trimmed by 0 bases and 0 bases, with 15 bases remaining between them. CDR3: CASSQEIPTENSNQPQHF. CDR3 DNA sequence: TGCGCCAGCAGCCAAGAAATCCCCACAGAAAATAGCAATCAGCCCCAGCATTTT.

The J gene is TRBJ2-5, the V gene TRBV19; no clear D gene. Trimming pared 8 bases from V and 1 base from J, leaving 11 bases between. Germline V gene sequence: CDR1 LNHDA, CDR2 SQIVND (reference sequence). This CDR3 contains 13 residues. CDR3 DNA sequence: TGTGCCAGTTCTTACTCCTCCCAAGAGACCCAGTACTTC. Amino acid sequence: CASSYSSQETQYF.

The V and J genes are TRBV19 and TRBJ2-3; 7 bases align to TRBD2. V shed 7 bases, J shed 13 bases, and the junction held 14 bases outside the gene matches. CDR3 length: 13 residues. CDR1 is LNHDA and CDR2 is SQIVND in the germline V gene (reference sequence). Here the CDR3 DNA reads TGTGCCAGTATAAGTACGGGGGGACTGTATAAGTATTTT. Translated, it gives CASISTGGLYKYF.

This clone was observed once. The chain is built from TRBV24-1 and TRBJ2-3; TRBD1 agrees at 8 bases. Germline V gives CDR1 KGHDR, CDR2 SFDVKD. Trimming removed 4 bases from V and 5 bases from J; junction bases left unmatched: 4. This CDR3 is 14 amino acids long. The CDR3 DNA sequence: TGTGCCACCAGTGAGAGGGACAGGCTAGATACGCAGTATTTT. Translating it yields CATSERDRLDTQYF.

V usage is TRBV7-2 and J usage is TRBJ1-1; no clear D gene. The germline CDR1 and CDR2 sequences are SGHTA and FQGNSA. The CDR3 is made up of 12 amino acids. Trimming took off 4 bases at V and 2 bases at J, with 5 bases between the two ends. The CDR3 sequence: CASSYRNTEAFF. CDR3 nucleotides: TGTGCCAGCAGCTACCGAAACACTGAAGCTTTCTTT.

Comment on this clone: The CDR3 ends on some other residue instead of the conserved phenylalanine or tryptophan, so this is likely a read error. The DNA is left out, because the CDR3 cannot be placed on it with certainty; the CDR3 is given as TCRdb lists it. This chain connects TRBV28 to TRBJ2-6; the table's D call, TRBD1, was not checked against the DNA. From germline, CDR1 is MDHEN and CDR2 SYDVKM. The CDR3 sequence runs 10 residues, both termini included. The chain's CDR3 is CASNLLTPSR.

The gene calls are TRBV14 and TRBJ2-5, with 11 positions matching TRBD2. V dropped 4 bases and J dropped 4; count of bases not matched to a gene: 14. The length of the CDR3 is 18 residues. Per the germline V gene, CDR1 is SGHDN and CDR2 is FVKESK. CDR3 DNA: TGTGCCAGCAGCCTCAGACTAGCGGGGCTGGCCGTGGGAGAGACCCAGTACTTC. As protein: CASSLRLAGLAVGETQYF.

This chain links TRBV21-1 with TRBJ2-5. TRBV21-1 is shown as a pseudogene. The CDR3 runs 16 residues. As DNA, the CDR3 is TGTGCCAGCAGCAAACCCCTCCACCCGTACCAAGAGACCCAGTACTTC. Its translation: CASSKPLHPYQETQYF.

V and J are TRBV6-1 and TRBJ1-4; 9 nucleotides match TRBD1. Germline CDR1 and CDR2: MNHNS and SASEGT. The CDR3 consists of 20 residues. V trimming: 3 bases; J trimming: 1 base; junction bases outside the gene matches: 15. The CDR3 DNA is TGTGCCAGCAGTGAGACACTCCCGGGACAGGGATATAGAACTAATGAAAAACTGTTTTTT. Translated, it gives CASSETLPGQGYRTNEKLFF.

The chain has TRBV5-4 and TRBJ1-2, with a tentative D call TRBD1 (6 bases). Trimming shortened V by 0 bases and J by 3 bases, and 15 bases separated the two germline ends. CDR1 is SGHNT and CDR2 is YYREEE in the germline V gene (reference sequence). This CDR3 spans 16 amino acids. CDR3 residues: CASSLASQGFHYGYTF. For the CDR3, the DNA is TGTGCCAGCAGCTTGGCGTCCCAGGGGTTTCACTATGGCTACACCTTC. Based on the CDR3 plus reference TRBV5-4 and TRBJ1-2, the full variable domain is ETGVTQSPTHLIKTRGQQVTLRCSSQSGHNTVSWYQQALGQGPQFIFQYYREEENGRGNFPPRFSGLQFPNYSSELNVNALELDDSALYLCASSLASQGFHYGYTFGSGTRLTVV.

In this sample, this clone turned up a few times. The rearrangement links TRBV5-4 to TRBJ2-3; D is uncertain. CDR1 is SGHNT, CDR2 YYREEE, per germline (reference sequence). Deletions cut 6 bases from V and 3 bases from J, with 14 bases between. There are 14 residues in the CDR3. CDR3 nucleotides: TGTGCCAGCAATCGCGGTAGCACTACAGATACGCAGTATTTT. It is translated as CASNRGSTTDTQYF.

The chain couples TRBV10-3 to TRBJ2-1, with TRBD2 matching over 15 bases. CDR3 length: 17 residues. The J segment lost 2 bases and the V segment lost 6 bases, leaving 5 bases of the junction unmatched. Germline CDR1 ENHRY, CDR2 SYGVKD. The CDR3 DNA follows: TGTGCCATCAGCGCAGGGACTAGCGGGGGGACCTACAATGAGCAGTTCTTC. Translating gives CAISAGTSGGTYNEQFF.

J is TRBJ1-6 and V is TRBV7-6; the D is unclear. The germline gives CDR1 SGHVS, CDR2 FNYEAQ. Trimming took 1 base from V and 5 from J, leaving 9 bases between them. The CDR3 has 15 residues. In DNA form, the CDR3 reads TGTGCCAGCAGCTTAGAGAACCTAAATAATTCACCCCTCCACTTT. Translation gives CASSLENLNNSPLHF.

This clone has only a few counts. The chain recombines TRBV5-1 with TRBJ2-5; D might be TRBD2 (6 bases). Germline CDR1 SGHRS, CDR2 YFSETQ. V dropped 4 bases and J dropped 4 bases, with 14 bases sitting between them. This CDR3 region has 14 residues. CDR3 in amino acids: CASSHQSSAETQYF. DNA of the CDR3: TGCGCCAGCAGCCATCAATCTAGCGCAGAGACCCAGTACTTC.

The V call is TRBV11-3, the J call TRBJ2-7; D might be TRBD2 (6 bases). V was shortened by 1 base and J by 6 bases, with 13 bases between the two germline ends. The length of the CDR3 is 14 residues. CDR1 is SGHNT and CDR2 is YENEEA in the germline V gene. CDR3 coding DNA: TGTGCCAGCAGCTTAGTGACGGGAGCGGGCGAGCAGTACTTC. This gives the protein CASSLVTGAGEQYF.

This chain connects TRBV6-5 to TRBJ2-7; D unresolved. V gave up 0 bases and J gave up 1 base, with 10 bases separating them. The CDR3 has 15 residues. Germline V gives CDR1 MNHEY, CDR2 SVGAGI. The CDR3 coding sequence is TGTGCCAGCAGTTACTCGACCCTGGGATCCTACGAGCAGTACTTC. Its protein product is CASSYSTLGSYEQYF.

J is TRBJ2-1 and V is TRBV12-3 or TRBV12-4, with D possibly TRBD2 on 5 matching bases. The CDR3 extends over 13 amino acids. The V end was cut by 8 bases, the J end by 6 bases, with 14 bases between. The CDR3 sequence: CASERAERNEQFF. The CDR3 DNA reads TGTGCCAGCGAGAGGGCCGAGCGCAATGAGCAGTTCTTC.

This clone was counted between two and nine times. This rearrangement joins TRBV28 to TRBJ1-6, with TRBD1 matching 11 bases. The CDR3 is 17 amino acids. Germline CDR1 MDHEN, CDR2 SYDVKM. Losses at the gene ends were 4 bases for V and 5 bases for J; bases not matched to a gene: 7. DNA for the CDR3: TGTGCCAGCAGTTCACCGGGACAGGGGGGCAATAATTCACCCCTCCACTTT. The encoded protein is CASSSPGQGGNNSPLHF.

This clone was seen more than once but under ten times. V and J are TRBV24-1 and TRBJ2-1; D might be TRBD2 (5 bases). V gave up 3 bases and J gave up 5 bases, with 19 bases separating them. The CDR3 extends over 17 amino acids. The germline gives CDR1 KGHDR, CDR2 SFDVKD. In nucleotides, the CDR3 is TGTGCCACCAGTGATCGGGCCCCGGGAACAGAGAACAATGAGCAGTTCTTC. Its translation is CATSDRAPGTENNEQFF.